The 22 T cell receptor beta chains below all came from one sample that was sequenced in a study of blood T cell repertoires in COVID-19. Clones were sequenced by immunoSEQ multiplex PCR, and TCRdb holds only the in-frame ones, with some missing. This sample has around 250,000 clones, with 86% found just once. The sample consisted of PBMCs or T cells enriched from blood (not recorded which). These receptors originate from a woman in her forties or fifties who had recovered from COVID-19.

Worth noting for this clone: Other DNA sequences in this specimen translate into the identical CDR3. The CDR3 region has the DNA TGTGCCAGCAGCGCGCGGACAGAGAACACCGGGGAGCTGTTTTTT. This sequence encodes CASSARTENTGELFF. V gene TRBV9 combines with J gene TRBJ2-2; weak D call: TRBD1 (6 bases). The CDR3 has 15 amino acids. Germline V lookup: CDR1 SGDLS, CDR2 YYNGEE. V was shortened by 3 bases and J by 1 base, with 10 bases between the two germline ends.

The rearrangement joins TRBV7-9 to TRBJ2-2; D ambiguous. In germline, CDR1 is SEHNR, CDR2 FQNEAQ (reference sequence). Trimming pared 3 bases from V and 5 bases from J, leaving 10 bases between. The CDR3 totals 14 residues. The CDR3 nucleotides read TGTGCCAGCAGCTTCGTATCAGTTACCGGGGAGCTGTTTTTT. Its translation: CASSFVSVTGELFF.

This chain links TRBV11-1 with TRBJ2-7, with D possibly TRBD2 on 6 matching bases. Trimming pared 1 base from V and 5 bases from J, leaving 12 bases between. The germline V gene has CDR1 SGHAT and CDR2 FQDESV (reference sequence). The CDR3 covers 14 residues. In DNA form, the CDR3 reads TGTGCCAGCAGCTTAGTGCAGGGAGGAGACGAGCAGTACTTC. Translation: CASSLVQGGDEQYF.

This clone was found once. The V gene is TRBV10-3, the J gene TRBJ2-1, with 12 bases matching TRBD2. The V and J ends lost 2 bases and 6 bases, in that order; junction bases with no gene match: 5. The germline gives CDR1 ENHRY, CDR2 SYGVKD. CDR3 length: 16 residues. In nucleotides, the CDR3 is TGTGCCATCAGTGAGGGACTAGCGGGACCTAGCAATGAGCAGTTCTTC. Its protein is CAISEGLAGPSNEQFF.

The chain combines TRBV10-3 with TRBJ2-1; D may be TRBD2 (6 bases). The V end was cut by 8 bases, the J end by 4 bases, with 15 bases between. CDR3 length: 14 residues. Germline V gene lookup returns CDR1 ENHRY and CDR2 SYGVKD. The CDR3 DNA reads TGTGCCATCGGGGGACGTCGGGGGTACAATGAGCAGTTCTTC. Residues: CAIGGRRGYNEQFF.

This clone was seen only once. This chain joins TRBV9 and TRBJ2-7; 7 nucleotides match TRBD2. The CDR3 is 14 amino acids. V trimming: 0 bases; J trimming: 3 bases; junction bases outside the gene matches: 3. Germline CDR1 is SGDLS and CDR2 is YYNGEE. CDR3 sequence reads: CASSVGLADYEQYF. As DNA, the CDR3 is TGTGCCAGCAGCGTAGGCCTAGCGGACTACGAGCAGTACTTC.

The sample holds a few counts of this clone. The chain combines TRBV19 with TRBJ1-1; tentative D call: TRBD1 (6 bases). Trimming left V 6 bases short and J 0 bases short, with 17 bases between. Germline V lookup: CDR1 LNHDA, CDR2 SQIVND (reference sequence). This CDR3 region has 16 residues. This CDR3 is CASRPHPQGMNTEAFF. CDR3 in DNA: TGTGCCAGTAGGCCCCATCCCCAGGGGATGAACACTGAAGCTTTCTTT.

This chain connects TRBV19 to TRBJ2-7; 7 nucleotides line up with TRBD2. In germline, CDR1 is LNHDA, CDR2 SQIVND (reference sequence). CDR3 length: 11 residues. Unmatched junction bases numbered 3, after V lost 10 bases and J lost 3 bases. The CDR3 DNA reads TGTGCCACCGGGGGGTTCTACGAGCAGTACTTC. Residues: CATGGFYEQYF.

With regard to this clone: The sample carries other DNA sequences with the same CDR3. CDR3 protein: CASRGGSNQPQHF. The DNA for the CDR3 is TGTGCCAGCAGAGGGGGTAGCAATCAGCCCCAGCATTTT. The chain recombines TRBV6-5 with TRBJ1-5; possibly TRBD1 for D (6 bases). CDR1 MNHEY and CDR2 SVGAGI come from the germline V gene. The CDR3 loop spans 13 amino acids. The V end was cut by 6 bases, the J end by 0 bases, with 6 bases between.

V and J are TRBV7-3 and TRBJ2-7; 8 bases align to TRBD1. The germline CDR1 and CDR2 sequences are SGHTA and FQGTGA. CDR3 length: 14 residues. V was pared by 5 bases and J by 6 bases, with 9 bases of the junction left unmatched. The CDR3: CASSLSPGQGEQYF. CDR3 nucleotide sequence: TGTGCCAGCAGCCTAAGTCCCGGACAGGGCGAGCAGTACTTC. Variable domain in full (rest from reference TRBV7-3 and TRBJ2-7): GAGVSQTPSNKVTEKGKYVELRCDPISGHTALYWYRQSLGQGPEFLIYFQGTGAADDSGLPNDRFFAVRPEGSVSTLKIQRTERGDSAVYLCASSLSPGQGEQYFGPGTRLTVT.

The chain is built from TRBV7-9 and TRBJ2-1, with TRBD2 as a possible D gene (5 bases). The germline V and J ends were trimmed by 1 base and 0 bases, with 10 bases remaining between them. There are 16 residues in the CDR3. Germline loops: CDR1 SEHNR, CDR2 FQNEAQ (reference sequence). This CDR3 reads CASSLVRGSSYNEQFF. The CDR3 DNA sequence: TGTGCCAGCAGCTTAGTTCGGGGAAGCTCCTACAATGAGCAGTTCTTC.

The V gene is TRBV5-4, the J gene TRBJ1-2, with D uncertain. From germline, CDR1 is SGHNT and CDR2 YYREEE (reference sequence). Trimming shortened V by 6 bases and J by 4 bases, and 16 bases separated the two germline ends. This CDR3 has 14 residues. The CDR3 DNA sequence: TGTGCCAGCACCTCCCCTTCTGCGGGCTATGGCTACACCTTC. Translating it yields CASTSPSAGYGYTF. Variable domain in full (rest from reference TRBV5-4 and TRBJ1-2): ETGVTQSPTHLIKTRGQQVTLRCSSQSGHNTVSWYQQALGQGPQFIFQYYREEENGRGNFPPRFSGLQFPNYSSELNVNALELDDSALYLCASTSPSAGYGYTFGSGTRLTVV.

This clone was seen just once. The CDR3 here is CASSPLGHSYNEQFF. CDR3 in DNA: TGTGCCAGCAGCCCCCTTGGGCACTCCTACAATGAGCAGTTCTTC. The V and J genes are TRBV7-2 and TRBJ2-1; D is ambiguous. The length of the CDR3 is 15 residues. Deletions cut 5 bases from V and 0 bases from J, with 11 bases between. Germline CDR1 and CDR2: SGHTA and FQGNSA.

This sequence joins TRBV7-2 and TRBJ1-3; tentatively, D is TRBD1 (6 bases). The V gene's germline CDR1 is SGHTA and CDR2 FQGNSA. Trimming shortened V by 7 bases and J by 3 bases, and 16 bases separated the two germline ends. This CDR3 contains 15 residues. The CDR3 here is CASKLSGEGGNTIYF. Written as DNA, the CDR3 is TGTGCCAGCAAGTTGTCAGGGGAAGGTGGAAACACCATATATTTT.

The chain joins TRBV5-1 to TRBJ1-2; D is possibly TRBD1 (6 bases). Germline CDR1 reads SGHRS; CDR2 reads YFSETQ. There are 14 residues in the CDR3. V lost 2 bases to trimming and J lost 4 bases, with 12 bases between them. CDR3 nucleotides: TGCGCCAGCAGCTTCACAGGGAGTACCTATGGCTACACCTTC. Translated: CASSFTGSTYGYTF.

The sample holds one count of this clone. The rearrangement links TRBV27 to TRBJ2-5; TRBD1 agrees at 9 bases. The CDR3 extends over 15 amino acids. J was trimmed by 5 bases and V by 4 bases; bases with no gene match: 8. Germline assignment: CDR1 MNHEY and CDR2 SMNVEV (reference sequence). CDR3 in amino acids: CASSSRDRVTETQYF. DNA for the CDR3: TGTGCCAGCAGTTCCCGGGACAGGGTGACGGAGACCCAGTACTTC.

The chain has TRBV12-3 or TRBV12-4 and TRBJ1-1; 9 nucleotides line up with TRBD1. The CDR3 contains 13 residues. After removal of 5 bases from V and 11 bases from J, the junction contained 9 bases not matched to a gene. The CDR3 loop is CASSRTGEEWAFF. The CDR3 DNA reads TGTGCCAGCAGTCGGACAGGGGAGGAGTGGGCTTTCTTT.

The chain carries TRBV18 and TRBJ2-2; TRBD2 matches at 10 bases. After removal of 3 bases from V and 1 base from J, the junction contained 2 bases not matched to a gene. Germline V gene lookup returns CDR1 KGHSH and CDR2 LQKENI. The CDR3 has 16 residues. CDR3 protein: CASSPSSGRNTGELFF. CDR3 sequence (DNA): TGTGCCAGCTCACCCTCTAGCGGGAGGAACACCGGGGAGCTGTTTTTT.

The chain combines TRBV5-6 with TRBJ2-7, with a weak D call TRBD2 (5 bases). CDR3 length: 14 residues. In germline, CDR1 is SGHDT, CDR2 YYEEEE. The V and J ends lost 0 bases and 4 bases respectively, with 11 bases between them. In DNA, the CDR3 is TGTGCCAGCAGCTTGGGGGGAGTAAGTTACGAGCAGTACTTC. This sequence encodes CASSLGGVSYEQYF.

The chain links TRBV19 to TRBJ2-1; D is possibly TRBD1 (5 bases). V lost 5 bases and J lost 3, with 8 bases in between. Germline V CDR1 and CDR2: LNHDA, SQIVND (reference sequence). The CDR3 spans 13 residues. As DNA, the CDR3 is TGTGCCAGTAGTCAGGACAACTACAATGAGCAGTTCTTC. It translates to CASSQDNYNEQFF.

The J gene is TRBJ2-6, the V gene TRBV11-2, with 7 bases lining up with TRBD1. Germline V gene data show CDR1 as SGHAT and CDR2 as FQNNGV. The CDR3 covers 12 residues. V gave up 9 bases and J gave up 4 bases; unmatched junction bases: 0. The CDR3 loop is CARGGGANVLTF. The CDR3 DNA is TGTGCCAGAGGGGGCGGGGCCAACGTCCTGACTTTC.

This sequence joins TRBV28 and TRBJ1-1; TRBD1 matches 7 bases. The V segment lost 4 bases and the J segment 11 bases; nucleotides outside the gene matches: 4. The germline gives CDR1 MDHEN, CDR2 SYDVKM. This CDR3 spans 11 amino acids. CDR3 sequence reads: CASSSVRGAFF. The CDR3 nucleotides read TGTGCCAGCAGTTCTGTCAGGGGGGCTTTCTTT.